This TCR beta chain stems from a study of T cell responses to AZD1222 COVID-19 vaccine. Findings of the study overall: Increased Spike-specific TCR breadth and depth were observed after two AZD1222 doses. White British ancestry dominated among donors, who included more females, and clonal diversity was possibly underestimated. None of the repertoires were sampled until the peak T cell response had passed. Among vaccine-associated CD4 TCRs, coverage spanned spike, with dominance at 160-218 and 743-854.

Clones were sequenced by immunoSEQ multiplex PCR, and TCRdb holds only the in-frame ones, with some missing. The sample has roughly 200,000 clones; 90% to 95% are singletons. On this clone itself: The antigen remains undetermined.

This receptor was obtained from an adult who received the MenACWY meningococcal vaccine as a control. The sample here was peripheral blood, taken 28 days after the second dose of the MenACWY control vaccine.

This CDR3 reads CASSFTGDGTDTQYF. Here the CDR3 DNA reads TGTGCCAGCAGCTTCACGGGAGACGGCACAGATACGCAGTATTTT. The chain employs TRBV11-2 and TRBJ2-3, with D perhaps matching TRBD2 (6 bases). In germline, CDR1 is SGHAT, CDR2 FQNNGV. CDR3 length equals 15 residues. Trimming shortened V by 3 bases and J by 1 base, and 11 bases separated the two germline ends. Variable domain in full (rest from reference TRBV11-2 and TRBJ2-3): EAGVAQSPRYKIIEKRQSVAFWCNPISGHATLYWYQQILGQGPKLLIQFQNNGVVDDSQLPKDRFSAERLKGVDSTLKIQPAKLEDSAVYLCASSFTGDGTDTQYFGPGTRLTVL.